The clone carrying this T cell receptor (beta chain) came up many times. This sample was included in a study of T cells after yellow fever vaccination. Findings of the study overall: It was the secondary response that reached its peak faster, day 5 versus 15, but it was weaker. A small proportion of clonotypes was detected in both the CD4 and CD8 compartments.

CDR3 size: 12 residues. V dropped 5 bases and J dropped 8 bases, with 10 bases sitting between them. Conversion of TCR transcripts into cDNA relied on 5'RACE template switching, which added a universal primer site and UMIs. TCRdb reanalysed the 5' RACE reads using MiXCR and keeps one entry per CDR3 protein. The sample lists 50,000 or so distinct CDR3 sequences; about 6.6% were seen once. Here the sequenced sample was CD8+ T cells not binding an NS4B(214-222) dextramer, sorted from PBMCs, taken 45 days after the first yellow fever vaccination. This chain joins TRBV12-3 or TRBV12-4 and TRBJ2-1; D is ambiguous. This sequence was found in a man aged 18 to 30 who received the YFV17D yellow fever vaccine. DNA of the CDR3: TGTGCCAGCAGTCGAGTGGCGGATGAGCAGTTCTTC. It yields the protein CASSRVADEQFF.